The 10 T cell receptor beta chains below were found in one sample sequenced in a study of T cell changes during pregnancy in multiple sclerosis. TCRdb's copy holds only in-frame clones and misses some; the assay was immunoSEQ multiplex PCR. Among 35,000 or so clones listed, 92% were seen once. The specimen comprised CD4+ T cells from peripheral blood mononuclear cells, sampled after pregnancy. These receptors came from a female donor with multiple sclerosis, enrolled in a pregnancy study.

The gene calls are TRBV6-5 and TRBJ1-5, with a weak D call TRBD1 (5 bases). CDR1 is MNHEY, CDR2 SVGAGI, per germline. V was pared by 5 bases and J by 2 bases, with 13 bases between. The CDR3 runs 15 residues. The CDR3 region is CASSPGLIGNQPQHF. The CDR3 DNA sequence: TGTGCCAGCAGTCCAGGGCTTATAGGCAATCAGCCCCAGCATTTT.

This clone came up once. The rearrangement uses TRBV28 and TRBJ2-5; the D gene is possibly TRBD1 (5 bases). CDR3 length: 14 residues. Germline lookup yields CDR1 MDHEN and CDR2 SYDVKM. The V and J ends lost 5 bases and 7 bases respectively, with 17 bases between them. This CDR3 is CASSTPRGSGTQYF. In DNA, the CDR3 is TGTGCCAGCAGTACCCCAAGGGGTTCGGGGACCCAGTACTTC.

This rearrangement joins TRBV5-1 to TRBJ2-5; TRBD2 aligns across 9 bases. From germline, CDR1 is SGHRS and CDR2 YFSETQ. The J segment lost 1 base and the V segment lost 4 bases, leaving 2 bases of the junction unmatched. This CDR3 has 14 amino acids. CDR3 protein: CASSPSGTQETQYF. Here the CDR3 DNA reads TGCGCCAGCAGCCCTAGCGGGACCCAAGAGACCCAGTACTTC. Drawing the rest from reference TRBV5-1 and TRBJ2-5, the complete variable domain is KAGVTQTPRYLIKTRGQQVTLSCSPISGHRSVSWYQQTPGQGLQFLFEYFSETQRNKGNFPGRFSGRQFSNSRSEMNVSTLELGDSALYLCASSPSGTQETQYFGPGTRLLVL.

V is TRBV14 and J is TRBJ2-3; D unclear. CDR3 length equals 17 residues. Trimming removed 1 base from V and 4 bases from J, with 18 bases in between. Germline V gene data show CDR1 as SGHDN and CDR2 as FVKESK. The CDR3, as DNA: TGTGCCAGCAGCCAAGCGAATGTCCTAGTTCGCCCAGATACGCAGTATTTT. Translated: CASSQANVLVRPDTQYF.

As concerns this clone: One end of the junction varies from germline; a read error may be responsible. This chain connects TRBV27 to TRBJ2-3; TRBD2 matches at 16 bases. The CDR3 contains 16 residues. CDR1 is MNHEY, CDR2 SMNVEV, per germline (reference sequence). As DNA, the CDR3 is TGTGCCAGCAGTTCCCTAGGGACTAGCGGGAGGGCGAAGATGGATTTT. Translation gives CASSSLGTSGRAKMDF.

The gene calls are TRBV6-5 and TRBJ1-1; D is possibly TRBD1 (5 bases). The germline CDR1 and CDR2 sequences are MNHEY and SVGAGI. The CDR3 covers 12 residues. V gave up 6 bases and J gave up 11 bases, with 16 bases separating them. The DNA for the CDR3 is TGTGCCAGCAGGAACTTTGGGGCCGCCGCTTTCTTT. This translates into CASRNFGAAAFF.

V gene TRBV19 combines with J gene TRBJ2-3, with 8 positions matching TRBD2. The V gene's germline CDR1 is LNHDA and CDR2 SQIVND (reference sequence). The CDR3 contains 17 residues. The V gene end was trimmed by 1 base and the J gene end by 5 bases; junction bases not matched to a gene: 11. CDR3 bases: TGTGCCAGTAGTATAGGGGGTGCGGGGGGCCATAGAGATACGCAGTATTTT. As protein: CASSIGGAGGHRDTQYF.

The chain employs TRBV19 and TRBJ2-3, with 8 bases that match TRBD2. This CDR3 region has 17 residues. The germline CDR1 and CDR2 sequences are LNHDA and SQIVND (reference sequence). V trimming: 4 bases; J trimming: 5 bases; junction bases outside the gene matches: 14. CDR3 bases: TGTGCCAGTAGTAAAGGATTAGGCGGGAGGAGCTTAGATACGCAGTATTTT. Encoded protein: CASSKGLGGRSLDTQYF.

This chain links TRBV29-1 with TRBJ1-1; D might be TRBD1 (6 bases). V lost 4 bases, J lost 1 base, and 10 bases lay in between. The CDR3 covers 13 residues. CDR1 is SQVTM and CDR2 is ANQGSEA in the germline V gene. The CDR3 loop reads CSVGMTGNTEAFF. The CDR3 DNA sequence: TGCAGCGTTGGAATGACAGGGAACACTGAAGCTTTCTTT.

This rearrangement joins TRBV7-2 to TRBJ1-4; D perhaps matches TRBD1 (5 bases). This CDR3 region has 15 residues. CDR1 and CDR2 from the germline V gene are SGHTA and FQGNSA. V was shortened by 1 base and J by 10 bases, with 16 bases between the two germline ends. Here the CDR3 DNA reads TGTGCCAGCAGCTTAGGGCAGGGAAATAAGGGAAAACTGTTTTTT. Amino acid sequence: CASSLGQGNKGKLFF.